This T cell receptor (beta chain) was identified in a study of TIL therapy for anti-PD-1-resistant metastatic lung cancer. The overall study: Tumors had a median PD-L1 proportion score of 6%.

Documented time point: pre-treatment sample, taken before nivolumab and TIL therapy. Trimming shortened V by 3 bases and J by 6 bases, and 12 bases separated the two germline ends. The CDR3 has 13 residues. CDR1 is SGHKS, CDR2 YYEKEE, per germline (reference sequence). This was the immunoSEQ v3 assay. Libraries were prepared by immunoSEQ multiplex PCR; TCRdb keeps only in-frame clonotypes and omits some of them. The profile shows 55,000 to 65,000 clones, under 75% of them singletons. The chain is built from TRBV5-5 and TRBJ1-1; D not resolved. The source material was blood, sampled at baseline. This receptor was obtained from a person aged 25 to 80 with non-small cell lung cancer. The CDR3 nucleotides read TGTGCCAGCAGCTCTTTGTCCCTCGCTGAAGCTTTCTTT. Translating gives CASSSLSLAEAFF.